This TCR beta chain was retrieved from a study of graft-versus-host responses after intestinal transplantation. Study-level points and caveats: The study found high graft-versus-host to host-versus-graft clonal ratios in allografts of patients with graft-donor T cell macrochimerism.

TCRdb's copy holds only in-frame clones and misses some; the assay was immunoSEQ multiplex PCR. This sample has under 45,000 clones, with approximately 94% found just once. Notes on this clone: Its target is unknown.

The length of the CDR3 is 16 residues. Trimming cost V 4 bases and J 1 base; bases outside gene matches: 7. Germline lookup yields CDR1 SGHRS and CDR2 YFSETQ. The V and J genes are TRBV5-1 and TRBJ1-1; 10 bases match TRBD1. The material sequenced was unstimulated CD4+ T cells sorted from spleen or lymph node cells, taken before transplant. This sequence was found in a human donor who was the organ donor for an intestinal transplant. This CDR3 is CASSVGQGGPNTEAFF. The DNA for the CDR3 is TGCGCCAGCAGCGTAGGACAGGGGGGGCCGAACACTGAAGCTTTCTTT.